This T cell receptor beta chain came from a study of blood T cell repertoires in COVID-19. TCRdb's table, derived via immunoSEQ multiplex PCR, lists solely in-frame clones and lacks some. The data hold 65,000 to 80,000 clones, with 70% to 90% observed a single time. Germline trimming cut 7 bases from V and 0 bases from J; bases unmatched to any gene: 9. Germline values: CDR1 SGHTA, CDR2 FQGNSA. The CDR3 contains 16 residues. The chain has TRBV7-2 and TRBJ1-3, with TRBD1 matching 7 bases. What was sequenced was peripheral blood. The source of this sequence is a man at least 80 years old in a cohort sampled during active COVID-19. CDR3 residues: CASTAQGGLSGNTIYF. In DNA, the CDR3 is TGTGCCAGCACCGCCCAGGGGGGTCTCTCTGGAAACACCATATATTTT.